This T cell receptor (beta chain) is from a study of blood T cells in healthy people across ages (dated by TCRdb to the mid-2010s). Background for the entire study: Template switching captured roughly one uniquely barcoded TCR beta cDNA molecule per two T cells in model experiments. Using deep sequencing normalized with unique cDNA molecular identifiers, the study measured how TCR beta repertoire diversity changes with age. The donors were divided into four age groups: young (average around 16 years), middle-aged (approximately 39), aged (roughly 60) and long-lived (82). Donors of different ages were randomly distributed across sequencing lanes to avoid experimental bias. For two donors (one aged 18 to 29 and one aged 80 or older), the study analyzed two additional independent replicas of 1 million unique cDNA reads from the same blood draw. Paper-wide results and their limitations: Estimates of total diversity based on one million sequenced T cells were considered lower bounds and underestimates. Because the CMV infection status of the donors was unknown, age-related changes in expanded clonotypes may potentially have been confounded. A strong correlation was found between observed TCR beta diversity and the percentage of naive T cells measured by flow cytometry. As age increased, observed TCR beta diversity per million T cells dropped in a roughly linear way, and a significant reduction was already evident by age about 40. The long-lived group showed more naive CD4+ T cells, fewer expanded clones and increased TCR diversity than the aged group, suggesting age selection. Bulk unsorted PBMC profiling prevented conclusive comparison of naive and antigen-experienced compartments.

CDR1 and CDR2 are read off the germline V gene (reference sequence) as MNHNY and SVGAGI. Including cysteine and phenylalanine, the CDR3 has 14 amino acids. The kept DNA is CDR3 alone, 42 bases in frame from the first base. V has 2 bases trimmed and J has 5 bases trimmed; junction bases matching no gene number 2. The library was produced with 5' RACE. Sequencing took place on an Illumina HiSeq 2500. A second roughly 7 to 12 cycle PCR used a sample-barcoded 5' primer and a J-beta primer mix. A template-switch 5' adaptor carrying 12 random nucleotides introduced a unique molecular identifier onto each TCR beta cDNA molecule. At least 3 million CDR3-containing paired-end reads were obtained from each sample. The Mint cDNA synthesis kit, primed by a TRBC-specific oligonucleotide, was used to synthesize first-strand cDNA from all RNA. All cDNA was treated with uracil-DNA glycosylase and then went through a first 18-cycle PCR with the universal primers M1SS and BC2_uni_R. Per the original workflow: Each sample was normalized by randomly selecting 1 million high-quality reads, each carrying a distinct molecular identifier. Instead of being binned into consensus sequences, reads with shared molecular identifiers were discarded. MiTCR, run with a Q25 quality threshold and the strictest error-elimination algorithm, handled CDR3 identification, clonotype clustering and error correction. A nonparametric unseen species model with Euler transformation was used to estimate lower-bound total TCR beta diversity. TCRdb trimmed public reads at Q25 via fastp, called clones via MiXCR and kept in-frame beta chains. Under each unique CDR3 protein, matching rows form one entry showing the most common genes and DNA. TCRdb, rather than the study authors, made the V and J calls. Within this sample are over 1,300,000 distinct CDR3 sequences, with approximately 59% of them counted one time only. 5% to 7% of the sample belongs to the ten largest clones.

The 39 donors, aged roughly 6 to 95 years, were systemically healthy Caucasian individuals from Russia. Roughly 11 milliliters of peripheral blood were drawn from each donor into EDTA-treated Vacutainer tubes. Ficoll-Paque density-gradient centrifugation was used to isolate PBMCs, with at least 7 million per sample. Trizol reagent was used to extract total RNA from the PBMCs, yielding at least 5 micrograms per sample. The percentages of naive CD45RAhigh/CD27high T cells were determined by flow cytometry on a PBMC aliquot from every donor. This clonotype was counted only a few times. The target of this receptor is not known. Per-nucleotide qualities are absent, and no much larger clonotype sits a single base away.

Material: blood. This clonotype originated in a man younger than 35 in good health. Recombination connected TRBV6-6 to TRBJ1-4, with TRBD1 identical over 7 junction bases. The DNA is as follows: TGTGCCAGCAGTTACACGGGACAGAATGAAAAACTGTTTTTT. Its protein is CASSYTGQNEKLFF.